This TCR beta chain emerged from a study of technical replicates of blood from several donors. The CDR3 extends over 14 amino acids. Germline V gene lookup returns CDR1 SGDLS and CDR2 YYNGEE. Deletions cut 0 bases from V and 1 base from J, with 7 bases between. The protocol was immunoSEQ multiplex PCR, while the TCRdb copy is restricted to in-frame clones and leaves out a portion. Here the sample spans about 83,000 clones, about 95% being singletons. The TCR was taken from a human donor in good health. V usage is TRBV9 and J usage is TRBJ2-5, with D possibly being TRBD2 (5 bases). The sample consisted of T cells isolated from PBMCs. CDR3 coding DNA: TGTGCCAGCAGCGTAGCCACTAGCCAAGAGACCCAGTACTTC. It codes for CASSVATSQETQYF.